Each of the 23 T cell receptor beta chains below was sequenced from the same sample in a study of cytomegalovirus exposure and HLA in healthy donors. 13 Jbeta primers and 60 Vbeta primers were used for the PCR. Some clones are missing from TCRdb's copy, which holds only in-frame ones; the method was immunoSEQ multiplex PCR. Among 100,000 or so clones listed, about four fifths were seen once. Material: PBMCs. The receptor set was obtained from a man younger than 45 in good health and CMV-seronegative.

This clone is a singleton in its sample. The rearrangement uses TRBV5-1 and TRBJ2-5; D is unresolved. The CDR3 length is 13 residues. V was cut by 6 bases and J by 2 bases, with 11 bases left in between. Germline assignment: CDR1 SGHRS and CDR2 YFSETQ. CDR3 sequence reads: CASNWAPQETQYF. The CDR3 DNA reads TGCGCCAGCAATTGGGCTCCTCAAGAGACCCAGTACTTC.

V is TRBV25-1 and J is TRBJ2-3, with 7 bases identical to TRBD1. The CDR3 covers 16 residues. Germline V gene data show CDR1 as MGHDK and CDR2 as SYGVNS. Trimming removed 4 bases from V and 1 base from J; junction bases left unmatched: 8. CDR3 protein: CASSASKGAGTDTQYF. The CDR3 nucleotides are TGTGCCAGCAGTGCAAGCAAGGGGGCTGGCACAGATACGCAGTATTTT.

In nucleotides, the CDR3 is TGTGCCAGCAGTTCCCATAGCGGGACGAACACCGGGGAGCTGTTTTTT. Translating gives CASSSHSGTNTGELFF. The V gene is TRBV6-6, the J gene TRBJ2-2, with 8 positions matching TRBD2. The germline V gene encodes CDR1 MNHNY and CDR2 SVGAGI (reference sequence). V lost 4 bases to trimming and J lost 0 bases; unmatched junction nucleotides: 4. The CDR3 is 16 residues long.

This clone has only one observation. The CDR3 spells CASRQGLGGYTF. The DNA of the CDR3 is TGTGCCAGCAGGCAGGGACTAGGCGGCTACACCTTC. V and J are TRBV2 and TRBJ1-2; D may be TRBD1 (5 bases). Per germline, CDR1 SNHLY and CDR2 FYNNEI. V lost 6 bases and J 8 bases, leaving 13 bases between the germline ends. The CDR3 covers 12 residues.

The chain joins TRBV28 to TRBJ1-5, with TRBD1 matching 8 bases. The CDR3 has 15 residues. The germline CDR1 and CDR2 sequences are MDHEN and SYDVKM. Trimming removed 2 bases from V and 4 bases from J; junction bases left unmatched: 4. The DNA of the CDR3 is TGTGCCAGCAGTTTACCGACAGGGGTAAATCAGCCCCAGCATTTT. This encodes CASSLPTGVNQPQHF.

This clone was picked up one time. CDR3 loop: CASSLPGGSTDTQYF. CDR3 bases: TGTGCCAGCAGCCTCCCGGGGGGGAGTACAGATACGCAGTATTTT. The rearrangement uses TRBV7-8 and TRBJ2-3; 8 nucleotides match TRBD2. The CDR3 is 15 amino acids. Germline values: CDR1 SGHVS, CDR2 FQNEAQ. V gave up 5 bases and J gave up 3 bases; unmatched junction bases: 7.

This clone was picked up one time. The rearrangement links TRBV28 to TRBJ2-2; 8 bases are shared with TRBD1. CDR3 length equals 16 residues. The J segment lost 4 bases and the V segment lost 0 bases, leaving 4 bases of the junction unmatched. Germline V gene data show CDR1 as MDHEN and CDR2 as SYDVKM. CDR3 residues: CASSLWGQAGTGELFF. CDR3 sequence (DNA): TGTGCCAGCAGTTTATGGGGACAGGCGGGCACCGGGGAGCTGTTTTTT.

The V call is TRBV29-1, the J call TRBJ1-1; D remains ambiguous. CDR3 length equals 12 residues. V lost 5 bases and J lost 5, with 12 bases in between. Germline lookup yields CDR1 SQVTM and CDR2 ANQGSEA. DNA of the CDR3: TGCAGCGTTTACGCCGGGGAAACTGAAGCTTTCTTT. This gives the protein CSVYAGETEAFF. The full variable domain, rest sourced from reference TRBV29-1 and TRBJ1-1, is SAVISQKPSRDICQRGTSLTIQCQVDSQVTMMFWYRQQPGQSLTLIATANQGSEATYESGFVIDKFPISRPNLTFSTLTVSNMSPEDSSIYLCSVYAGETEAFFGQGTRLTVV.

This chain connects TRBV7-2 to TRBJ2-7; 15 positions agree with TRBD2. The ends lost 5 bases at V and 4 bases at J; junction bases unmatched: 6. Looked up from germline, CDR1 is SGHTA and CDR2 is FQGNSA. The CDR3 is made up of 16 amino acids. CDR3 region: CASSRTSGGAGYEQYF. CDR3 in DNA: TGTGCCAGCAGCCGGACTAGCGGGGGGGCTGGTTACGAGCAGTACTTC.

The V gene is TRBV30, the J gene TRBJ2-3, with D maybe TRBD2 (5 bases). The ends were cut back, 5 bases at V and 2 bases at J, with 17 bases in the middle. This CDR3 is built from 15 residues. In germline, CDR1 is GTSNPN, CDR2 SVGIG (reference sequence). The CDR3 protein is CAWGVSASFTDTQYF. The DNA for the CDR3 is TGTGCCTGGGGGGTTAGCGCCTCGTTCACAGATACGCAGTATTTT.

J is TRBJ2-1 and V is TRBV29-1; 15 bases match TRBD2. The V gene end was trimmed by 0 bases and the J gene end by 8 bases; junction bases not matched to a gene: 11. Germline V gene sequence: CDR1 SQVTM, CDR2 ANQGSEA. The CDR3 sequence is 18 residues long. CDR3 sequence reads: CSVEDQAGTSGRIDEQFF. The DNA for the CDR3 is TGCAGCGTTGAAGATCAAGCTGGGACTAGCGGGAGGATAGATGAGCAGTTCTTC.

This clone was seen only a few times. The chain recombines TRBV6-1 with TRBJ1-5; 9 nucleotides align to TRBD1. CDR3 length: 15 residues. Germline CDR1 MNHNS, CDR2 SASEGT. V trimming: 6 bases; J trimming: 2 bases; junction bases outside the gene matches: 5. The CDR3 here is CASSDRDRGNQPQHF. The CDR3 nucleotides read TGTGCCAGCAGCGACCGGGACAGGGGCAATCAGCCCCAGCATTTT.

This clone was observed once. The chain is built from TRBV29-1 and TRBJ2-1; 8 nucleotides line up with TRBD2. The CDR3 is made up of 15 amino acids. Losses at the gene ends were 6 bases for V and 4 bases for J; bases not matched to a gene: 11. Germline CDR1 and CDR2: SQVTM and ANQGSEA. For the CDR3, the DNA is TGCAGCGTCTCCCTTCGGCGGGGGGTATACAATGAGCAGTTCTTC. The encoded protein is CSVSLRRGVYNEQFF.

The chain has TRBV19 and TRBJ1-2; 8 bases agree with TRBD1. The CDR3 runs to 14 residues. Looked up from germline, CDR1 is LNHDA and CDR2 is SQIVND (reference sequence). The V and J ends lost 8 bases and 8 bases, in that order; junction bases with no gene match: 13. This CDR3 reads CASSRGGQGRGYTF. CDR3 coding DNA: TGTGCCAGTTCCCGGGGTGGACAGGGCCGAGGCTACACCTTC.

V is TRBV5-1 and J is TRBJ2-1; tentative D call: TRBD2 (5 bases). The CDR3 length is 16 residues. Germline CDR1 reads SGHRS; CDR2 reads YFSETQ. V was pared by 1 base and J by 7 bases, with 18 bases between. The CDR3 sequence: CASSLSGQTRGNEQFF. The CDR3 coding sequence is TGCGCCAGCAGCTTGAGCGGCCAAACCAGAGGGAATGAGCAGTTCTTC.

For the CDR3, the DNA is TGTGCCAGCTCGGGGTCTGGGGCCAACGTCCTGACTTTC. It yields the protein CASSGSGANVLTF. The genes are TRBV11-2 and TRBJ2-6; a possible D gene is TRBD2 (5 bases). The CDR3 length is 13 residues. V dropped 8 bases and J dropped 1 base, with 6 bases sitting between them. CDR1 is SGHAT, CDR2 FQNNGV, per germline. Complete variable domain (other parts from reference TRBV11-2 and TRBJ2-6): EAGVAQSPRYKIIEKRQSVAFWCNPISGHATLYWYQQILGQGPKLLIQFQNNGVVDDSQLPKDRFSAERLKGVDSTLKIQPAKLEDSAVYLCASSGSGANVLTFGAGSRLTVL.

The chain carries TRBV7-9 and TRBJ1-1; tentatively, D is TRBD1 (5 bases). From germline, CDR1 is SEHNR and CDR2 FQNEAQ (reference sequence). CDR3 length: 14 residues. Trimming took 2 bases from V and 5 from J, leaving 12 bases between them. This CDR3 reads CASSLNQGETEAFF. The CDR3 DNA is TGTGCCAGCAGCTTAAATCAGGGCGAGACTGAAGCTTTCTTT. The variable domain in full, completed from reference TRBV7-9 and TRBJ1-1, reads DTGVSQNPRHKITKRGQNVTFRCDPISEHNRLYWYRQTLGQGPEFLTYFQNEAQLEKSRLLSDRFSAERPKGSFSTLEIQRTEQGDSAMYLCASSLNQGETEAFFGQGTRLTVV.

This clone has only one observation. The chain employs TRBV9 and TRBJ1-3; 7 bases align to TRBD1. The CDR3 contains 16 residues. V was pared by 3 bases and J by 2 bases, with 8 bases of the junction left unmatched. The germline V gene encodes CDR1 SGDLS and CDR2 YYNGEE. The CDR3 here is CASSGRTGSAGNTIYF. The DNA for the CDR3 is TGTGCCAGCAGCGGGAGGACAGGTAGCGCTGGAAACACCATATATTTT.

This chain joins TRBV19 and TRBJ1-2; TRBD1 is a possible D gene (6 bases). This CDR3 is 14 amino acids long. CDR1 is LNHDA, CDR2 SQIVND, per germline (reference sequence). V was pared by 9 bases and J by 7 bases, with 21 bases between. The CDR3 is CASSPFRDTGGYTF. DNA of the CDR3: TGTGCCAGCTCCCCTTTTAGGGACACGGGTGGCTACACCTTC.

The chain combines TRBV11-3 with TRBJ2-7; 9 nucleotides line up with TRBD1. J lost 4 bases, V lost 2 bases, and 6 bases had no gene match. Germline values: CDR1 SGHNT, CDR2 YENEEA. The CDR3 spans 15 residues. The CDR3 loop is CASSLQQGAGYEQYF. Here the CDR3 DNA reads TGTGCCAGCAGCTTACAACAGGGGGCTGGTTACGAGCAGTACTTC.

The V gene is TRBV4-1, the J gene TRBJ2-7; 8 bases agree with TRBD2. V trimming: 4 bases; J trimming: 7 bases; junction bases outside the gene matches: 15. The CDR3 consists of 16 residues. Germline CDR1 MGHRA, CDR2 YSYEKL. The CDR3 sequence is CASSPQVTGRAQEQYF. CDR3 DNA: TGCGCCAGCAGCCCTCAAGTCACCGGGAGGGCTCAAGAGCAGTACTTC.

V usage is TRBV6-5 and J usage is TRBJ2-2; TRBD1 is a possible D gene (6 bases). CDR3 length equals 15 residues. V was cut by 5 bases and J by 7 bases, with 17 bases left in between. Germline CDR1 and CDR2: MNHEY and SVGAGI. CDR3 in DNA: TGTGCCAGCAGTGCCCAAGCTGGGGGCCACGGGGAGCTGTTTTTT. It codes for CASSAQAGGHGELFF.

This chain connects TRBV4-3 to TRBJ1-5, with 8 bases that match TRBD1. Germline V CDR1 and CDR2: LGHNA, YSLEER. J gave up 5 bases and V 1 base, and 4 bases lay outside the gene matches. The CDR3 has 15 residues. DNA of the CDR3: TGCGCCAGCAGCCAAGGGACAGGGTTCGATCAGCCCCAGCATTTT. Amino acid sequence: CASSQGTGFDQPQHF.